The clone carrying this T cell receptor (beta chain) was detected only a few times. Its antigen is currently unknown. This CDR3 is built from 14 residues. Germline-derived CDR1 and CDR2 are SGHVS and FNYEAQ. Unmatched junction bases numbered 3, after V lost 5 bases and J lost 3 bases. These data are taken from a study of breast tumors, draining lymph nodes, adjacent tissues. TCRdb re-called the multiplex PCR reads through MiXCR, storing one row per CDR3 protein. The sample consists of about 13,000 distinct CDR3 sequences, around 57% of them appearing once. Whole-study findings and limits: Most tumor T cells seemingly derive from lymph node, then expand in tumor. Luminal-like breast cancer showed significantly higher tumor–nontumor repertoire similarity than basal-like. Tumor repertoires ranked between lymph nodes and nontumor tissue in diversity, with V and J gene preferences.

This sequence originates from a female donor with breast cancer. Some clones in this sample may be carry-over from other donors' samples. The chain combines TRBV7-6 with TRBJ2-7; 11 nucleotides align to TRBD2. The sample taken for sequencing was tumor-adjacent breast tissue. In DNA form, the CDR3 reads TGTGCCAGCAGCCCTGGGACTAGCGGCTACGAGCAGTACTTC. Amino acid sequence: CASSPGTSGYEQYF.